What follows are 3 T cell receptor beta chains derived from one specimen sequenced in a study of T cell changes during pregnancy in multiple sclerosis. The repertoire was sequenced with immunoSEQ multiplex PCR; TCRdb's copy has only in-frame clones and lacks some. The sample has tens of thousands of clones; 90% are singletons. This specimen was peripheral blood, taken in the second trimester of pregnancy. The receptors come from a female donor in good health, enrolled as a control in a pregnancy study.

The CDR3, as DNA: TGTGCCAGCAGCGTTAAGACTAGCGGGGGTTACAATGAGCAGTTCTTC. Amino acids: CASSVKTSGGYNEQFF. The V and J genes are TRBV9 and TRBJ2-1; TRBD2 matches at 12 bases. With V trimmed by 2 bases and J by 4 bases, 4 bases remained unmatched. CDR1 and CDR2 from the germline V gene are SGDLS and YYNGEE. The CDR3 consists of 16 residues.

The chain employs TRBV21-1 and TRBJ1-1. TRBV21-1 is marked as a pseudogene. The CDR3 is 16 amino acids. Here the CDR3 DNA reads TGTGCCAGCAGCAAAGCGAGGATAGGGGGGGACACTGAAGCTTTCTTT. Its protein product is CASSKARIGGDTEAFF.

The rearrangement uses TRBV18 and TRBJ2-1, with TRBD2 matching over 10 bases. This CDR3 contains 17 residues. With V trimmed by 3 bases and J by 3 bases, 8 bases remained unmatched. Germline CDR1 reads KGHSH; CDR2 reads LQKENI. The CDR3 is CASSPIYGTSDYNEQFF. The CDR3 DNA follows: TGTGCCAGCTCACCGATATACGGGACTAGCGACTACAATGAGCAGTTCTTC.